These 16 T cell receptor beta chains were sequenced from one sample in a study of T cell responses to AZD1222 COVID-19 vaccine. Produced via immunoSEQ multiplex PCR; TCRdb's table is partial and in-frame only. The sample contains 150,000 to 200,000 clones, about 91% of which appear only once. Sequences were derived from peripheral blood, sampled 28 days after the second AZD1222 dose. Receptors originate from an adult who received the AZD1222 COVID-19 vaccine.

V and J are TRBV5-4 and TRBJ2-3; D might be TRBD1 or TRBD2, each matching 7 bases. Deletions cut 4 bases from V and 4 bases from J, with 13 bases between. CDR3 length: 14 residues. Germline CDR1 reads SGHNT; CDR2 reads YYREEE (reference sequence). This chain's CDR3 is CASSNQGGADTQYF. The CDR3 region has the DNA TGTGCCAGCAGCAACCAGGGGGGGGCAGATACGCAGTATTTT.

This sequence joins TRBV10-2 and TRBJ1-1, with D maybe TRBD1 (6 bases). Trimming left V 2 bases short and J 7 bases short, with 11 bases between. This CDR3 comprises 13 residues. From germline, CDR1 is WSHSY and CDR2 SAAADI. DNA for the CDR3: TGCGCCAGCAGTGAGACACAGGGCTTTGAAGCTTTCTTT. This sequence encodes CASSETQGFEAFF.

This clone showed up just a few times. The V gene is TRBV19, the J gene TRBJ1-6; D may be TRBD1 (5 bases). This CDR3 has 13 amino acids. CDR1 LNHDA and CDR2 SQIVND come from the germline V gene (reference sequence). Trimming removed 4 bases from V and 8 bases from J, with 9 bases in between. The chain's CDR3 is CASSKGEDSPLHF. The CDR3 nucleotides read TGTGCCAGTAGTAAAGGGGAGGATTCACCCCTCCACTTT.

V and J are TRBV7-8 and TRBJ2-2; 9 bases match TRBD1. Trimming took 4 bases from V and 6 from J; bases not matched to a gene: 9. This CDR3 is 16 amino acids long. Germline V gives CDR1 SGHVS, CDR2 FQNEAQ. CDR3 in DNA: TGTGCCAGCAGCTCCAGAACAGGGGGCGCGTCCGGGGAGCTGTTTTTT. Translating it yields CASSSRTGGASGELFF.

The rearrangement joins TRBV18 to TRBJ2-2; TRBD1 is a possible D gene (5 bases). Germline CDR1 is KGHSH and CDR2 is LQKENI. The length of the CDR3 is 18 residues. Trimming pared 1 base from V and 4 bases from J, leaving 19 bases between. CDR3 sequence: CASSPQYTGATSTGELFF. The CDR3 DNA reads as TGTGCCAGCTCACCACAATACACAGGAGCAACAAGCACCGGGGAGCTGTTTTTT.

V usage is TRBV7-2 and J usage is TRBJ2-1; 8 positions match TRBD2. After removal of 1 base from V and 5 bases from J, the junction contained 4 bases not matched to a gene. CDR1 and CDR2 from the germline V gene are SGHTA and FQGNSA. CDR3 length equals 15 residues. CDR3 sequence reads: CASSLDGGANNEQFF. CDR3 coding DNA: TGTGCCAGCAGCTTAGACGGGGGGGCCAACAATGAGCAGTTCTTC.

This chain connects TRBV5-6 to TRBJ2-3; TRBD2 aligns across 8 bases. Trimming removed 1 base from V and 11 bases from J; junction bases left unmatched: 6. This CDR3 region has 13 residues. Germline CDR1 is SGHDT and CDR2 is YYEEEE. The chain's CDR3 is CASSLPSGGEQYF. The CDR3 DNA reads as TGTGCCAGCAGCTTGCCGAGCGGGGGTGAGCAGTATTTT. The variable domain in full, completed from reference TRBV5-6 and TRBJ2-3, reads DAGVTQSPTHLIKTRGQQVTLRCSPKSGHDTVSWYQQALGQGPQFIFQYYEEEERQRGNFPDRFSGHQFPNYSSELNVNALLLGDSALYLCASSLPSGGEQYFGPGTRLTVL.

The J gene is TRBJ1-4, the V gene TRBV3-1 (or the pseudogene TRBV3-2), with D perhaps matching TRBD1 (5 bases). Germline lookup yields CDR1 LGHDT and CDR2 YNNKEL (reference sequence). V lost 2 bases to trimming and J lost 8 bases, with 15 bases between them. The CDR3 runs 15 residues. In DNA, the CDR3 is TGTGCCAGCAGCCAAACCCCAAATGGGGGGGAAAAACTGTTTTTT. This codes for CASSQTPNGGEKLFF.

This rearrangement joins TRBV11-3 to TRBJ2-3; no clear D gene. Germline V gene sequence: CDR1 SGHNT, CDR2 YENEEA. The CDR3 runs 12 residues. V shed 5 bases and J shed 9 bases, with 12 bases lying between them. CDR3 sequence: CASSGQRYTQYF. CDR3 DNA: TGTGCCAGCAGCGGGCAGCGATACACGCAGTATTTT.

The chain employs TRBV6-5 and TRBJ1-5, with D perhaps TRBD1 (5 bases). V was trimmed by 2 bases and J by 1 base, leaving 12 bases between them. The V gene's germline CDR1 is MNHEY and CDR2 SVGAGI. This CDR3 contains 16 residues. DNA of the CDR3: TGTGCCAGCAGTTACCGTTGGGGACTAAGCAATCAGCCCCAGCATTTT. Translated, it gives CASSYRWGLSNQPQHF.

This sequence joins TRBV18 and TRBJ2-7; D is ambiguous. V shed 4 bases and J shed 1 base, with 8 bases lying between them. The CDR3 loop spans 13 amino acids. Germline-derived CDR1 and CDR2 are KGHSH and LQKENI. The CDR3 sequence: CASSLETSYEQYF. CDR3 bases: TGTGCCAGCTCACTAGAGACATCCTACGAGCAGTACTTC.

The V call is TRBV4-2, the J call TRBJ1-2, with 9 positions matching TRBD1. The CDR3 runs 16 residues. The ends lost 2 bases at V and 4 bases at J; junction bases unmatched: 8. Germline-derived CDR1 and CDR2 are LGHNA and YNFKEQ. The CDR3 DNA sequence: TGTGCCAGCAGCCAAACGGACAGGGGCGTCACCTATGGCTACACCTTC. Its translation: CASSQTDRGVTYGYTF.

This clone was observed a single time. This chain uses TRBV30 with TRBJ2-7; D gene unclear. This CDR3 has 12 amino acids. Trimming took off 1 base at V and 1 base at J, with 5 bases between the two ends. The germline gives CDR1 GTSNPN, CDR2 SVGIG (reference sequence). The chain's CDR3 is CAWSDGSYEQYF. The CDR3 region has the DNA TGTGCCTGGAGTGACGGGTCCTACGAGCAGTACTTC.

The rearrangement links TRBV7-2 to TRBJ1-5, with 7 nucleotides matching TRBD1. The CDR3 spans 15 residues. J was trimmed by 6 bases and V by 5 bases; bases with no gene match: 10. The germline gives CDR1 SGHTA, CDR2 FQGNSA. The CDR3 nucleotides read TGTGCCAGCAGCCCACTACAGGGGCCGGGTCAGCCCCAGCATTTT. It yields the protein CASSPLQGPGQPQHF.

The rearrangement uses TRBV18 and TRBJ2-7, with 10 bases that match TRBD2. Germline CDR1 and CDR2: KGHSH and LQKENI. The V gene end was trimmed by 3 bases and the J gene end by 1 base; junction bases not matched to a gene: 6. CDR3 length: 16 amino acids. CDR3 in DNA: TGTGCCAGCTCACCGCTAACTAGCGGGGTTTCCTACGAGCAGTACTTC. Protein product: CASSPLTSGVSYEQYF.

The chain links TRBV5-1 to TRBJ1-1; possibly TRBD1 for D (5 bases). The CDR3 extends over 14 amino acids. The V end was cut by 0 bases, the J end by 4 bases, with 10 bases between. CDR1 and CDR2 (germline): SGHRS, YFSETQ. The CDR3: CASSLEGMGTEAFF. Here the CDR3 DNA reads TGCGCCAGCAGCTTGGAGGGGATGGGCACTGAAGCTTTCTTT. The full variable domain, completed using reference TRBV5-1 and TRBJ1-1, is KAGVTQTPRYLIKTRGQQVTLSCSPISGHRSVSWYQQTPGQGLQFLFEYFSETQRNKGNFPGRFSGRQFSNSRSEMNVSTLELGDSALYLCASSLEGMGTEAFFGQGTRLTVV.